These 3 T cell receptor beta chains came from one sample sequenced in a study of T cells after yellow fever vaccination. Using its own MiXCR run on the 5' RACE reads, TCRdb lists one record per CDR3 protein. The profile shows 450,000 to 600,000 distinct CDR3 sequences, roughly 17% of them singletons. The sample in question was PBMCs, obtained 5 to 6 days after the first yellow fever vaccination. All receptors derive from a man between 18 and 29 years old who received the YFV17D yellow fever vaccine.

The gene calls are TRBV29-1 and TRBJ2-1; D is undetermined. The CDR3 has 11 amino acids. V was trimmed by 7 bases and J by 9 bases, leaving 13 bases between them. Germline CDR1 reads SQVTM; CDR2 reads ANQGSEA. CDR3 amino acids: CSGNLLGEQFF. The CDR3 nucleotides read TGCAGCGGCAATTTACTGGGTGAGCAGTTCTTC.

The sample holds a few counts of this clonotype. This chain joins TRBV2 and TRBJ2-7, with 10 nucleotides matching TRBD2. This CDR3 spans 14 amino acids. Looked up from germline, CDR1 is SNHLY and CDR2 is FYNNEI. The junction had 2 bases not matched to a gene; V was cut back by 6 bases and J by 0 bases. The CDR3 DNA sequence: TGTGCCAGCAGCCGGACTAGCGGCTCCTACGAGCAGTACTTC. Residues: CASSRTSGSYEQYF.

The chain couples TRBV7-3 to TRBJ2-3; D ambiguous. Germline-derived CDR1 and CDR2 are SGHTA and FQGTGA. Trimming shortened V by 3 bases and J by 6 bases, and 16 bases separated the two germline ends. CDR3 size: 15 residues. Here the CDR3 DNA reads TGTGCCAGCAGCTTTAGGAAGGAAGGGCCGGATACGCAGTATTTT. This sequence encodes CASSFRKEGPDTQYF.